This section outlines one TCR beta chain sequence together with its context. Its antigen is still unknown. Germline assignment: CDR1 WNHNN and CDR2 SYGVQD (reference sequence). V lost 6 bases to trimming and J lost 2 bases, with 13 bases between them. The CDR3 is 14 residues long. The data originate from a study of T cell responses to AZD1222 COVID-19 vaccine. Study results and caveats: Vaccine-related CD4 TCRs covered spike, predominating at 160-218 and 743-854. Variant regions that are unmutated are reportedly the target of nearly half of spike-specific TCRs. Among those given AZD1222, only 6 or 7 were seropositive at baseline. Mostly white British, mostly female donors; authors suggested clonal diversity may be underestimated.

Data came from immunoSEQ multiplex PCR; TCRdb stores just in-frame clones and leaves some out. Here the sample spans about 140,000 clones, roughly 92% being singletons. The sample consisted of peripheral blood, taken on day 0 of AZD1222 vaccination. The origin of this receptor is an adult in good health. The genes are TRBV10-1 and TRBJ1-1; tentative D call: TRBD1 (6 bases). The CDR3 sequence: CASRPTGYNTEAFF. The CDR3 region has the DNA TGCGCCAGCAGACCCACAGGGTACAACACTGAAGCTTTCTTT.